The 6 T cell receptor beta chains presented below share a single source sample, sequenced in a study of cytomegalovirus exposure and HLA in healthy donors. The primer mix had 60 Vbeta and 13 Jbeta primers. Clones were read by immunoSEQ multiplex PCR, and TCRdb kept only the in-frame ones, dropping some. Of fewer than 200,000 clones in the sample, roughly 75% are singletons; the top ten hold 2% to 3%. Source material: PBMCs. These receptors came from a female donor in good health and CMV-seronegative.

Only a few counts were recorded for this clone. The V gene is TRBV11-2, the J gene TRBJ2-1, with a possible D match to TRBD2 (5 bases). Trimming stripped 5 bases from V and 5 bases from J, with 16 bases between. CDR3 length equals 15 residues. Germline V gives CDR1 SGHAT, CDR2 FQNNGV. As DNA, the CDR3 is TGTGCCAGCAGCCAGGCGTGGGAGTTGAACAATGAGCAGTTCTTC. Protein product: CASSQAWELNNEQFF.

V is TRBV28 and J is TRBJ2-7; 10 bases map to TRBD2. Looked up from germline, CDR1 is MDHEN and CDR2 is SYDVKM. Trimming took 3 bases from V and 6 from J; bases not matched to a gene: 5. There are 14 residues in the CDR3. This chain's CDR3 is CASSLLAGVREQYF. CDR3 DNA: TGTGCCAGCAGTTTGCTAGCGGGAGTACGCGAGCAGTACTTC.

The J gene is TRBJ1-4, the V gene TRBV7-8, with TRBD1 identical over 8 bases. CDR1 SGHVS and CDR2 FQNEAQ come from the germline V gene. With V trimmed by 5 bases and J by 2 bases, 4 bases remained unmatched. This CDR3 spans 15 amino acids. The DNA of the CDR3 is TGTGCCAGCAGCGGACACAGGGGGACTAATGAAAAACTGTTTTTT. The encoded protein is CASSGHRGTNEKLFF.

V and J are TRBV7-2 and TRBJ2-3, with 8 positions matching TRBD2. This CDR3 is 15 amino acids long. Trimming cost V 1 base and J 5 bases; bases outside gene matches: 5. Germline V CDR1 and CDR2: SGHTA, FQGNSA. CDR3 region: CASSLELADLDTQYF. In DNA form, the CDR3 reads TGTGCCAGCAGCTTAGAACTAGCGGACCTAGATACGCAGTATTTT.

This clone was detected only a few times. The chain carries TRBV7-2 and TRBJ1-1, with no clear D. V lost 5 bases, J lost 2 bases, and 9 bases lay in between. CDR3 size: 13 residues. Looked up from germline, CDR1 is SGHTA and CDR2 is FQGNSA. This CDR3 is CASSDYRNTEAFF. CDR3 sequence (DNA): TGTGCCAGCAGCGACTACAGAAACACTGAAGCTTTCTTT.

V is TRBV19 and J is TRBJ1-5, with D perhaps TRBD1 (5 bases). Looked up from germline, CDR1 is LNHDA and CDR2 is SQIVND (reference sequence). The CDR3 has 15 amino acids. V lost 7 bases, J lost 2 bases, and 15 bases lay in between. Here the CDR3 reads CASTQFAGGNQPQHF. Written as DNA, the CDR3 is TGTGCCAGTACCCAATTTGCGGGGGGCAATCAGCCCCAGCATTTT.